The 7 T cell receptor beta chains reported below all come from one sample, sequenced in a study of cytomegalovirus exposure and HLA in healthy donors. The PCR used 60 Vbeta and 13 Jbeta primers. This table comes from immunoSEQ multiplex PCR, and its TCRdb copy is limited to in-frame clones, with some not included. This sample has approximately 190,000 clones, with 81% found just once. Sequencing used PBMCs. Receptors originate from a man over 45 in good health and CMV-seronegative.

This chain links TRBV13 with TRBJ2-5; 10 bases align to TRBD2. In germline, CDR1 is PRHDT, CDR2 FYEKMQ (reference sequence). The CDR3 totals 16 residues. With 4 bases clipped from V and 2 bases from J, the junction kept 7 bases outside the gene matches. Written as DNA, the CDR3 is TGTGCCAGCAGCTCTAGCGGGGGCCTAACTCAAGAGACCCAGTACTTC. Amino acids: CASSSSGGLTQETQYF.

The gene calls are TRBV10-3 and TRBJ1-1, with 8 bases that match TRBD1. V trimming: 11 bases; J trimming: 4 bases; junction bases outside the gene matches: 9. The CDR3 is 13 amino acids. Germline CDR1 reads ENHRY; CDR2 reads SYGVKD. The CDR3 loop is CASKGGQGTEAFF. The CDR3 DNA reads TGTGCCTCTAAGGGAGGACAGGGCACTGAAGCTTTCTTT.

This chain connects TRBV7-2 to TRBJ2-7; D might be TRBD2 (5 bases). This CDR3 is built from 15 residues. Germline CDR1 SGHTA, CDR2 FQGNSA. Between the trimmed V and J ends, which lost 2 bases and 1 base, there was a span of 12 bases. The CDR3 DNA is TGTGCCAGCAGCTTATTCGGGGAACTTTCCTACGAGCAGTACTTC. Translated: CASSLFGELSYEQYF. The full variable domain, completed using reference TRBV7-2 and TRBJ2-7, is GAGVSQSPSNKVTEKGKDVELRCDPISGHTALYWYRQSLGQGLEFLIYFQGNSAPDKSGLPSDRFSAERTGGSVSTLTIQRTQQEDSAVYLCASSLFGELSYEQYFGPGTRLTVT.

DNA of the CDR3: TGTGCCAGCAGTCGGACAGCTGCAACTAATGAAAAACTGTTTTTT. It encodes CASSRTAATNEKLFF. This chain connects TRBV6-5 to TRBJ1-4, with D maybe TRBD1 (6 bases). Trimming cost V 5 bases and J 0 bases, with 10 bases left between them. The CDR3 length is 15 residues. Germline-derived CDR1 and CDR2 are MNHEY and SVGAGI.

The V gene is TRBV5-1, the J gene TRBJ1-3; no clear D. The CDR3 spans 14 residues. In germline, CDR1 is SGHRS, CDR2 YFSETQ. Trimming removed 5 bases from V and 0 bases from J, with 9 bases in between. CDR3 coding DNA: TGCGCCAGCAGTAGTGATCACTCTGGAAACACCATATATTTT. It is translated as CASSSDHSGNTIYF.

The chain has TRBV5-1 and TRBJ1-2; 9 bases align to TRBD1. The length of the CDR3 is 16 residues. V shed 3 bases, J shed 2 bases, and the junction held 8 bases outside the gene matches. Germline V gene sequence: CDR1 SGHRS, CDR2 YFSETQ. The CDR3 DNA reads TGCGCCAGCAGCTACGATACAGGGGGCCCGAACTATGGCTACACCTTC. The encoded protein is CASSYDTGGPNYGYTF.

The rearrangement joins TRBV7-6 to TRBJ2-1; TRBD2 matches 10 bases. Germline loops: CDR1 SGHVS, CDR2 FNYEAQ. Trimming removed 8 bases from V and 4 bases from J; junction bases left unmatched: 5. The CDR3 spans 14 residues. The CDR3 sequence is CASGQRGGYNEQFF. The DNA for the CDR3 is TGTGCCAGCGGGCAGCGGGGGGGTTACAATGAGCAGTTCTTC.